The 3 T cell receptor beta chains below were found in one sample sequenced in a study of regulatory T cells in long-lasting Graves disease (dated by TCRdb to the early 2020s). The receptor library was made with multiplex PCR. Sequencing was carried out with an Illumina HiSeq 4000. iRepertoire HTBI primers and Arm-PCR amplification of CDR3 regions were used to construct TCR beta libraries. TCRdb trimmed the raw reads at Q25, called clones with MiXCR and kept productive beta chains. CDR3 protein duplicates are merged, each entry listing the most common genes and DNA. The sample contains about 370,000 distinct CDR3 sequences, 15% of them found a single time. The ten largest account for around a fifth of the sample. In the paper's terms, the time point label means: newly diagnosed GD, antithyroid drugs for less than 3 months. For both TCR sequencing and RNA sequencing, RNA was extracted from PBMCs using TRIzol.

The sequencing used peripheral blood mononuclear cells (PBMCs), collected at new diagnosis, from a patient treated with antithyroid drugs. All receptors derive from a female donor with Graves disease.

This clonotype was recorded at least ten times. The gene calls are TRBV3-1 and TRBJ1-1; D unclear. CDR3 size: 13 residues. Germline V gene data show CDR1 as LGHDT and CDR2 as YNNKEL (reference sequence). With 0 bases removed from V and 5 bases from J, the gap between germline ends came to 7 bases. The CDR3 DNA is TGTGCCAGCAGCCAAGAGGGAGGGACTGAAGCTTTCTTT. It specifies CASSQEGGTEAFF.

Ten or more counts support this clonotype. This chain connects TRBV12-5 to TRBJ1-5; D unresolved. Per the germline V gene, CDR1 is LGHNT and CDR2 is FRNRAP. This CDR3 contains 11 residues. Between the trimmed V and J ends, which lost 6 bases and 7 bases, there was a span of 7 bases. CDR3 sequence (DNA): TGTGCTAGTGGGACGGGACAGCCCCAGCATTTT. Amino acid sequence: CASGTGQPQHF.

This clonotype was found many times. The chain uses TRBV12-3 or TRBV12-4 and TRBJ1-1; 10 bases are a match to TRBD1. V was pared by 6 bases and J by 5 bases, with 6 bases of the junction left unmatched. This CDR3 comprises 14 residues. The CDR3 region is CASRSDRGGTEAFF. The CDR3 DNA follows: TGTGCCAGCAGGTCGGACAGGGGGGGAACTGAAGCTTTCTTT.